The source of this TCR beta chain is a study of blood T cells in healthy people across ages. The germline CDR1 and CDR2 sequences are SEHNR and FQNEAQ (reference sequence). The CDR3 loop spans 15 amino acids. The use of a sample-barcoded 5' primer and a J-beta primer mix characterized a second PCR of about 6 to 11 cycles. Sequencing yielded, for each sample, at least 3 million paired-end reads carrying CDR3. TCRdb reanalysed the 5' RACE reads using MiXCR and keeps one entry per CDR3 protein. The table lists some 890,000 distinct CDR3 sequences, about 28% of them singletons. About this clonotype itself: The germline gene is not matched at one end of the junction; a read error may be the cause.

Extraction of total RNA produced a minimum of 6 micrograms from each sample. The same sample was also studied in work on T cells of mothers and their children.

The clonotype was recovered from a woman aged 40 to 50 in good health. The sequenced sample was blood. This chain uses TRBV7-9 with TRBJ2-6; TRBD1 is a possible D gene (5 bases). In nucleotides, the CDR3 is TGTGCCAGCAGCTTAGGCGAGTCTGGGGCCAACGTCCGGACTTTC. It codes for CASSLGESGANVRTF.